This T cell receptor beta chain came from a study of T cell changes during pregnancy in multiple sclerosis. By share, this clone counts as medium-sized. Profiled with immunoSEQ multiplex PCR; TCRdb holds only in-frame clones, not every one. Found here are 20,000 to 25,000 clones, roughly 89% of them singletons; the top ten hold more than 7.5%. The receptor was isolated from a female donor in good health, enrolled as a control in a pregnancy study. Material: CD8+ T cells from peripheral blood mononuclear cells, obtained in the first trimester of pregnancy.

The CDR3 DNA is TGTGCCAGTAGTATAGATCGGGAACAGGGGGTGAACACTGAAGCTTTCTTT. It codes for CASSIDREQGVNTEAFF. This sequence joins TRBV19 and TRBJ1-1; 8 bases are shared with TRBD1. CDR1 and CDR2 (germline): LNHDA, SQIVND (reference sequence). V dropped 0 bases and J dropped 0; count of bases not matched to a gene: 6. The CDR3 consists of 17 residues.